Following are 24 T cell receptor beta chains from one sample sequenced in a study of blood T cell repertoires in COVID-19. Measured with immunoSEQ multiplex PCR; TCRdb has only the in-frame clones, and not every one. Of about 230,000 clones listed, roughly 90% are singletons. Material: peripheral blood. The receptors come from a woman aged 55-69 years with acute or convalescent COVID-19.

The V gene is TRBV28, the J gene TRBJ2-7; D is possibly TRBD1 (5 bases). Trimming shortened V by 2 bases and J by 5 bases, and 10 bases separated the two germline ends. The CDR3 contains 13 residues. Germline CDR1 MDHEN, CDR2 SYDVKM. CDR3 sequence (DNA): TGTGCCAGCAGTTTAGACGACAGCAACGAGCAGTACTTC. It yields the protein CASSLDDSNEQYF. Full variable domain (rest looked up from reference TRBV28 and TRBJ2-7): DVKVTQSSRYLVKRTGEKVFLECVQDMDHENMFWYRQDPGLGLRLIYFSYDVKMKEKGDIPEGYSVSREKKERFSLILESASTNQTSMYLCASSLDDSNEQYFGPGTRLTVT.

A single count supports this clone. This chain joins TRBV6-1 and TRBJ2-6; D is ambiguous. The CDR3 contains 16 residues. Germline CDR1 MNHNS, CDR2 SASEGT. V was clipped by 0 bases and J by 0 bases, with 6 bases between them. The chain's CDR3 is CASSEASNSGANVLTF. The CDR3 region has the DNA TGTGCCAGCAGTGAAGCCAGTAACTCTGGGGCCAACGTCCTGACTTTC.

This sequence joins TRBV3-1 (or the pseudogene TRBV3-2) and TRBJ2-5; D is unclear. The CDR3 spans 13 residues. Trimming removed 0 bases at V and 3 bases at J, with 5 bases between. Germline V gene lookup returns CDR1 LGHDT and CDR2 YNNKEL (reference sequence). CDR3 residues: CASSQDRKETQYF. The DNA of the CDR3 is TGTGCCAGCAGCCAAGACAGGAAAGAGACCCAGTACTTC.

The gene calls are TRBV18 and TRBJ2-2; 7 bases are shared with TRBD1. Trimming removed 4 bases from V and 3 bases from J; junction bases left unmatched: 8. Germline CDR1 KGHSH, CDR2 LQKENI. This CDR3 is built from 16 residues. CDR3 nucleotide sequence: TGTGCCAGCTCACGAAGCCCGCAGGGGGACACCGGGGAGCTGTTTTTT. It codes for CASSRSPQGDTGELFF. Complete variable domain (other parts from reference TRBV18 and TRBJ2-2): NAGVMQNPRHLVRRRGQEARLRCSPMKGHSHVYWYRQLPEEGLKFMVYLQKENIIDESGMPKERFSAEFPKEGPSILRIQQVVRGDSAAYFCASSRSPQGDTGELFFGEGSRLTVL.

This chain joins TRBV7-2 and TRBJ2-5; unclear D gene. This CDR3 is built from 16 residues. Germline loops: CDR1 SGHTA, CDR2 FQGNSA. Trimming left V 5 bases short and J 2 bases short, with 18 bases between. This CDR3 is CASSDAARSGQETQYF. CDR3 sequence (DNA): TGTGCCAGCAGCGATGCAGCGAGATCCGGTCAAGAGACCCAGTACTTC.

This chain links TRBV9 with TRBJ1-4, with D perhaps matching TRBD1 (5 bases). This CDR3 has 14 residues. Between the trimmed V and J ends, which lost 0 bases and 8 bases, there was a span of 11 bases. Germline V gives CDR1 SGDLS, CDR2 YYNGEE. The CDR3 coding sequence is TGTGCCAGCAGCGTAGGGGGATGGGGCGAAAAACTGTTTTTT. It codes for CASSVGGWGEKLFF.

This chain joins TRBV19 and TRBJ1-5, with TRBD1 matching over 8 bases. Trimming at V came to 8 bases and at J to 4 bases, leaving 19 bases not matched to a gene. Germline V CDR1 and CDR2: LNHDA, SQIVND (reference sequence). This CDR3 is 18 amino acids long. Here the CDR3 reads CASVYGGRGQGGNQPQHF. CDR3 sequence (DNA): TGTGCCAGTGTTTATGGTGGCAGGGGGCAGGGAGGGAATCAGCCCCAGCATTTT.

This sequence joins TRBV7-9 and TRBJ1-2; TRBD1 agrees at 9 bases. From germline, CDR1 is SEHNR and CDR2 FQNEAQ (reference sequence). The CDR3 sequence is 16 residues long. V lost 0 bases and J lost 2; bases outside the gene matches: 4. The CDR3 sequence: CASSLAPGQGNYGYTF. The CDR3 coding sequence is TGTGCCAGCAGCTTAGCGCCGGGACAGGGAAACTATGGCTACACCTTC.

The chain uses TRBV5-6 and TRBJ1-1; D remains unclear. V lost 5 bases to trimming and J lost 7 bases, with 18 bases between them. Germline V gene lookup returns CDR1 SGHDT and CDR2 YYEEEE. The CDR3 runs 14 residues. The CDR3 loop reads CASRTRVGGFEAFF. The CDR3 bases are TGTGCCAGCAGAACCCGTGTCGGTGGTTTTGAAGCTTTCTTT.

The chain joins TRBV7-6 to TRBJ2-7; D remains ambiguous. The CDR3 covers 15 residues. The V gene lost 6 bases and the J gene lost 6 bases, with 21 bases spanning the gap. The V gene's germline CDR1 is SGHVS and CDR2 FNYEAQ. The DNA of the CDR3 is TGTGCCAGCAGGCAAGAGGTCTGGAGTGCGAGCGAGCAGTACTTC. This codes for CASRQEVWSASEQYF.

The V and J genes are TRBV27 and TRBJ2-5; 8 nucleotides align to TRBD1. The junction had 11 bases not matched to a gene; V was cut back by 3 bases and J by 5 bases. CDR1 is MNHEY, CDR2 SMNVEV, per germline (reference sequence). The CDR3 is 16 residues long. CDR3 DNA: TGTGCCAGCAGTTTCGCGGGCTCAGGGGGCCGGGAGACCCAGTACTTC. It specifies CASSFAGSGGRETQYF.

The chain uses TRBV5-5 and TRBJ2-7; 11 nucleotides match TRBD1. The germline V gene has CDR1 SGHKS and CDR2 YYEKEE (reference sequence). The CDR3 totals 15 residues. V lost 1 base to trimming and J lost 5 bases; unmatched junction nucleotides: 5. The CDR3 DNA follows: TGTGCCAGCAGCTTGCCCCGGGACAGGGGGGACGAGCAGTACTTC. Its translation is CASSLPRDRGDEQYF. Looking up the rest from reference TRBV5-5 and TRBJ2-7 gives the full variable domain: DAGVTQSPTHLIKTRGQQVTLRCSPISGHKSVSWYQQVLGQGPQFIFQYYEKEERGRGNFPDRFSARQFPNYSSELNVNALLLGDSALYLCASSLPRDRGDEQYFGPGTRLTVT.

V usage is TRBV19 and J usage is TRBJ2-1; D remains ambiguous. In germline, CDR1 is LNHDA, CDR2 SQIVND (reference sequence). The CDR3 has 12 amino acids. The germline V and J ends were trimmed by 7 bases and 3 bases, with 7 bases remaining between them. CDR3 DNA: TGTGCCAGTACCCGAGACTACAATGAGCAGTTCTTC. Translated, it gives CASTRDYNEQFF.

In DNA form, the CDR3 reads TGTGCCAGCAGCGGGGGGCTAGCGGGATCTAACACAGATACGCAGTATTTT. Translation: CASSGGLAGSNTDTQYF. The V call is TRBV6-2 or TRBV6-3, the J call TRBJ2-3; 9 positions agree with TRBD2. V lost 6 bases, J lost 2 bases, and 12 bases stayed unmatched. This CDR3 has 17 residues. The V gene's germline CDR1 is MNHEY and CDR2 SVGEGT.

The chain recombines TRBV19 with TRBJ1-1; 7 bases are a match to TRBD1. CDR3 length: 22 amino acids. Germline V gene sequence: CDR1 LNHDA, CDR2 SQIVND (reference sequence). J gave up 4 bases and V 4 bases, and 30 bases lay outside the gene matches. The CDR3 loop reads CASSKRSWGQLLNEAERTEAFF. For the CDR3, the DNA is TGTGCCAGTAGTAAGAGGTCTTGGGGACAGCTCCTGAACGAGGCCGAACGCACTGAAGCTTTCTTT.

V and J are TRBV19 and TRBJ2-3; the D is unclear. CDR3 length: 13 amino acids. The germline gives CDR1 LNHDA, CDR2 SQIVND (reference sequence). V shed 6 bases and J shed 2 bases, with 9 bases lying between them. CDR3 sequence: CASSPGPTDTQYF. The CDR3 DNA reads as TGTGCCAGTAGCCCAGGCCCCACAGATACGCAGTATTTT. The whole variable domain, filled in from reference TRBV19 and TRBJ2-3, reads DGGITQSPKYLFRKEGQNVTLSCEQNLNHDAMYWYRQDPGQGLRLIYYSQIVNDFQKGDIAEGYSVSREKKESFPLTVTSAQKNPTAFYLCASSPGPTDTQYFGPGTRLTVL.

V is TRBV19 and J is TRBJ1-1; D uncertain. V dropped 10 bases and J dropped 5 bases, with 11 bases sitting between them. Germline CDR1 is LNHDA and CDR2 is SQIVND (reference sequence). CDR3 length: 11 residues. CDR3 sequence: CAMRVGTEAFF. In nucleotides, the CDR3 is TGTGCCATGCGCGTCGGGACTGAAGCTTTCTTT.

This chain connects TRBV5-1 to TRBJ2-3; TRBD2 might be the D (5 bases). CDR3 length: 15 amino acids. The germline V gene encodes CDR1 SGHRS and CDR2 YFSETQ. Trimming removed 2 bases from V and 4 bases from J, with 14 bases in between. CDR3 protein: CASSLGSGSADTQYF. In nucleotides, the CDR3 is TGCGCCAGCAGCTTAGGGTCGGGAAGTGCAGATACGCAGTATTTT.

The rearrangement uses TRBV6-6 and TRBJ2-1; TRBD2 agrees at 7 bases. There are 15 residues in the CDR3. After removal of 6 bases from V and 6 bases from J, the junction contained 11 bases not matched to a gene. In germline, CDR1 is MNHNY, CDR2 SVGAGI (reference sequence). The CDR3 loop reads CASRVDGGRINEQFF. The CDR3 DNA is TGTGCCAGCAGGGTAGACGGCGGGAGAATCAATGAGCAGTTCTTC.

The table lists this clone with a count of one. Mismatch with germline at one junction end may stem from a read error. The rearrangement links TRBV2 to TRBJ2-5; 9 positions match TRBD1. CDR1 SNHLY and CDR2 FYNNEI come from the germline V gene. The CDR3 has 14 amino acids. The DNA for the CDR3 is TGTGCCAGCAGGGAAGACAGGGGGGGGAAGACCCAGTACTTC. Residues: CASREDRGGKTQYF.

CDR3 amino acids: CASSYKAGAPYNEQFF. The CDR3 region has the DNA TGTGCCAGCAGTTACAAAGCGGGTGCCCCCTACAATGAGCAGTTCTTC. This sequence joins TRBV6-5 and TRBJ2-1, with D possibly TRBD2 on 6 matching bases. The CDR3 consists of 16 residues. Trimming took off 2 bases at V and 2 bases at J, with 13 bases between the two ends. Germline lookup yields CDR1 MNHEY and CDR2 SVGAGI.

A few counts support this clone. The rearrangement links TRBV19 to TRBJ1-4; 9 bases fit TRBD1. In germline, CDR1 is LNHDA, CDR2 SQIVND (reference sequence). The junction had 13 bases not matched to a gene; V was cut back by 8 bases and J by 6 bases. The CDR3 contains 16 residues. CDR3 DNA sequence: TGTGCCAGTGGGAGGGGACAGGGCTCCGCCGATGAAAAACTGTTTTTT. Residues: CASGRGQGSADEKLFF.

This clone showed up just a few times. The chain has TRBV6-5 and TRBJ2-5; a possible D gene is TRBD1 (6 bases). From germline, CDR1 is MNHEY and CDR2 SVGAGI. The CDR3 totals 14 residues. V lost 6 bases to trimming and J lost 5 bases, with 16 bases between them. The CDR3 region has the DNA TGTGCCAGCAGAAGGGACAACCGCGTTGAGACCCAGTACTTC. Encoded protein: CASRRDNRVETQYF.

This clone was observed a few times. Within the sample, other DNA sequences also encode this same CDR3. The CDR3 sequence is CASSLVSYEQYF. CDR3 in DNA: TGCGCCAGCAGCTTGGTATCCTACGAGCAGTACTTC. The J gene is TRBJ2-7, the V gene TRBV5-1; D not certain. The germline V gene has CDR1 SGHRS and CDR2 YFSETQ. Deletions cut 0 bases from V and 1 base from J, with 2 bases between. The CDR3 is 12 amino acids.